Reported below is one TCR beta chain. Its antigen is undetermined. When replicate PCRs were run on sorted subsets, they used 200 to 250 ng DNA, approximately 33,000 T cell genomes. Authors' analysis steps: Filtering differed because ImmunoSEQ produced junction-only sequences that carried no quality scores. Libraries were prepared by immunoSEQ multiplex PCR; TCRdb keeps only in-frame clonotypes and omits some of them. D and trimming come from the DNA, and the V and J calls and clone size come from that table. In the table there are under 2,000,000 clones, about 95% of which are singletons. The sample is drawn from a study of shared clonotypes between healthy human individuals. The CDR3 contains 11 residues. CDR1 and CDR2 (germline): SGHNT, YYREEE (reference sequence). With 4 bases removed from V and 8 bases from J, the gap between germline ends came to 7 bases. Study-wide results and limits: With four donors compared, about 5% of naive CD4 clonotypes were shared. Sequencing of the sorted subsets was shown by rarefaction to be incomplete despite large depth.

CD8 cells regarded as naive lacked CD45RO, were positively chosen for CCR7, and omitted terminally differentiated effector memory CD45RA+ cells. Sequences were obtained from naive CD8+ T cells sorted from blood. The rearrangement uses TRBV5-4 and TRBJ2-1, with D uncertain. This TCR came from a man between 18 and 35 years old in good health. As DNA, the CDR3 is TGTGCCAGCAGCCGCCTAGATGAGCAGTTCTTC. Residues: CASSRLDEQFF.